These 26 T cell receptor beta chains came from one sample sequenced in a study of blood T cell repertoires in COVID-19. TCRdb keeps only in-frame clones here, not all; method: immunoSEQ multiplex PCR. The sample lists fewer than 300,000 clones; about 86% were seen once. The sample was peripheral blood. The receptors originated from a person aged 70 to 80 with COVID-19, enrolled during active disease.

This chain uses TRBV7-3 with TRBJ2-1; tentative D call: TRBD2 (5 bases). This CDR3 has 16 amino acids. With 6 bases removed from V and 4 bases from J, the gap between germline ends came to 19 bases. Germline V lookup: CDR1 SGHTA, CDR2 FQGTGA. In DNA, the CDR3 is TGTGCCAGCAGTTCCAACGAGCGGACCCGTTACAATGAGCAGTTCTTC. The encoded protein is CASSSNERTRYNEQFF.

The V and J genes are TRBV11-2 and TRBJ1-2; 11 positions agree with TRBD1. Germline V CDR1 and CDR2: SGHAT, FQNNGV. This CDR3 comprises 15 residues. The J segment lost 8 bases and the V segment lost 6 bases, leaving 11 bases of the junction unmatched. The CDR3 sequence: CASSFSGQGEVGYTF. In DNA, the CDR3 is TGTGCCAGCAGTTTTTCGGGACAGGGGGAAGTAGGCTACACCTTC.

The rearrangement joins TRBV7-2 to TRBJ2-6, with D possibly matching TRBD2 (5 bases). This CDR3 has 15 residues. Germline values: CDR1 SGHTA, CDR2 FQGNSA. The ends were cut back, 5 bases at V and 4 bases at J, with 12 bases in the middle. The CDR3 bases are TGTGCCAGCAGCCCCTCGGGGTGGGGGGCCAACGTCCTGACTTTC. This codes for CASSPSGWGANVLTF. The full variable domain, its missing parts supplied by reference TRBV7-2 and TRBJ2-6, is GAGVSQSPSNKVTEKGKDVELRCDPISGHTALYWYRQSLGQGLEFLIYFQGNSAPDKSGLPSDRFSAERTGGSVSTLTIQRTQQEDSAVYLCASSPSGWGANVLTFGAGSRLTVL.

The J gene is TRBJ2-2, the V gene TRBV9; the match to TRBD1 covers 7 bases. The CDR3 loop spans 20 amino acids. Germline V gene lookup returns CDR1 SGDLS and CDR2 YYNGEE. V was clipped by 0 bases and J by 4 bases; unmatched bases: 18. The CDR3 sequence: CASSVDWVRTGFFGTGELFF. The DNA of the CDR3 is TGTGCCAGCAGCGTAGATTGGGTTAGGACAGGTTTTTTTGGCACCGGGGAGCTGTTTTTT.

V and J are TRBV27 and TRBJ1-6; unclear D gene. Germline values: CDR1 MNHEY, CDR2 SMNVEV (reference sequence). CDR3 size: 14 residues. The V end lost 3 bases, the J end lost 10 bases, and 13 bases lay between the germline ends. CDR3 DNA sequence: TGTGCCAGCAGTTTTCGACTCGATGGATCACCCCTCCACTTT. Protein sequence: CASSFRLDGSPLHF.

Here the CDR3 reads CASSSPTGTNEKLFF. The DNA of the CDR3 is TGTGCCAGCAGTTCGCCGACAGGAACTAATGAAAAACTGTTTTTT. The rearrangement uses TRBV6-2 or TRBV6-3 and TRBJ1-4; TRBD1 might be the D (6 bases). Trimming stripped 4 bases from V and 1 base from J, with 10 bases between. This CDR3 contains 15 residues. Germline values: CDR1 MNHEY, CDR2 SVGEGT.

The V call is TRBV3-1 (or the pseudogene TRBV3-2), the J call TRBJ2-1, with 15 nucleotides matching TRBD2. The length of the CDR3 is 16 residues. J lost 8 bases, V lost 6 bases, and 8 bases had no gene match. Germline assignment: CDR1 LGHDT and CDR2 YNNKEL (reference sequence). In DNA, the CDR3 is TGTGCCAGCAGACCCGGACTAGCGGGGGGGTGGGATGAGCAGTTCTTC. This sequence encodes CASRPGLAGGWDEQFF.

The rearrangement joins TRBV28 to TRBJ2-2; D unclear. V was shortened by 4 bases and J by 0 bases, with 12 bases between the two germline ends. CDR1 and CDR2 (germline): MDHEN, SYDVKM. The CDR3 spans 16 residues. CDR3 bases: TGTGCCAGCAGTTCCCATAGAGTCCCGAACACCGGGGAGCTGTTTTTT. Encoded protein: CASSSHRVPNTGELFF.

The chain joins TRBV29-1 to TRBJ2-2, with 8 bases aligning to TRBD2. The CDR3 loop spans 16 amino acids. The ends lost 8 bases at V and 1 base at J; junction bases unmatched: 12. Germline assignment: CDR1 SQVTM and CDR2 ANQGSEA. This chain's CDR3 is CSFPFSGNWNTGELFF. The CDR3 DNA reads TGCAGCTTCCCCTTTAGCGGGAATTGGAACACCGGGGAGCTGTTTTTT.

The rearrangement joins TRBV5-4 to TRBJ1-6, with D possibly matching TRBD1 (6 bases). Germline V lookup: CDR1 SGHNT, CDR2 YYREEE (reference sequence). The ends were cut back, 7 bases at V and 5 bases at J, with 16 bases in the middle. This CDR3 has 15 residues. This CDR3 reads CASGLNRAHNSPLHF. CDR3 coding DNA: TGTGCCAGCGGGCTGAACAGGGCTCATAATTCACCCCTCCACTTT.

V usage is TRBV27 and J usage is TRBJ2-5; 8 bases agree with TRBD2. There are 17 residues in the CDR3. CDR1 and CDR2 from the germline V gene are MNHEY and SMNVEV (reference sequence). The junction had 13 bases not matched to a gene; V was cut back by 1 base and J by 6 bases. The CDR3 DNA sequence: TGTGCCAGCAGTTTATTGGGCGGGGGGTCCCCTTTGAAGACCCAGTACTTC. It codes for CASSLLGGGSPLKTQYF.

This clone has just one count. This sequence joins TRBV11-2 and TRBJ1-2, with 10 bases fitting TRBD1. There are 15 residues in the CDR3. Germline V gives CDR1 SGHAT, CDR2 FQNNGV. The V and J ends lost 1 base and 5 bases, in that order; junction bases with no gene match: 4. CDR3 loop: CASSLGGQGYYGYTF. The CDR3 DNA follows: TGTGCCAGCAGCTTAGGGGGACAGGGGTATTATGGCTACACCTTC.

The chain recombines TRBV4-1 with TRBJ2-3; TRBD1 matches at 8 bases. The junction had 6 bases not matched to a gene; V was cut back by 4 bases and J by 3 bases. CDR1 MGHRA and CDR2 YSYEKL come from the germline V gene. This CDR3 region has 15 residues. CDR3 bases: TGCGCCAGCAGCCTGGCCAGGGGGCTGACAGATACGCAGTATTTT. Encoded protein: CASSLARGLTDTQYF.

This clone was recorded once. This chain uses TRBV19 with TRBJ1-1; no reliable D call. There are 12 residues in the CDR3. Trimming took 6 bases from V and 1 from J, leaving 6 bases between them. Germline V gene sequence: CDR1 LNHDA, CDR2 SQIVND (reference sequence). In nucleotides, the CDR3 is TGTGCCAGTAGCGCAGAGAACACTGAAGCTTTCTTT. Its protein product is CASSAENTEAFF.

The chain carries TRBV5-5 and TRBJ2-7; perhaps TRBD2 as D (6 bases). Germline lookup yields CDR1 SGHKS and CDR2 YYEKEE (reference sequence). Trimming removed 2 bases from V and 6 bases from J, with 12 bases in between. The CDR3 is 13 amino acids. CDR3 amino acids: CASSFGTSSEQYF. As DNA, the CDR3 is TGTGCCAGCAGCTTCGGGACTTCTTCCGAGCAGTACTTC.

V gene TRBV4-1 combines with J gene TRBJ1-5; D uncertain. V gave up 1 base and J gave up 0 bases, with 10 bases separating them. Germline lookup yields CDR1 MGHRA and CDR2 YSYEKL. This CDR3 is built from 16 residues. The CDR3 sequence: CASSQVPGDSNQPQHF. Written as DNA, the CDR3 is TGCGCCAGCAGCCAAGTCCCCGGTGATAGCAATCAGCCCCAGCATTTT.

This chain uses TRBV11-2 with TRBJ1-2, with a tentative D call TRBD1 (6 bases). V was clipped by 4 bases and J by 8 bases, with 17 bases between them. The CDR3 consists of 14 residues. CDR1 is SGHAT, CDR2 FQNNGV, per germline. The CDR3 coding sequence is TGTGCCAGCAGCTCCCCGGGACACGTTCACGGCTACACCTTC. Translating gives CASSSPGHVHGYTF.

The gene calls are TRBV15 and TRBJ2-1, with 14 bases identical to TRBD2. The CDR3 spans 15 residues. V was pared by 6 bases and J by 5 bases, with 3 bases of the junction left unmatched. The germline V gene encodes CDR1 LNHNV and CDR2 YYDKDF (reference sequence). The CDR3: CATSRGLAGDNEQFF. The CDR3 DNA reads as TGTGCCACCAGTAGGGGACTAGCGGGAGACAATGAGCAGTTCTTC.

V usage is TRBV28 and J usage is TRBJ1-1; TRBD1 aligns across 8 bases. The V gene end was trimmed by 3 bases and the J gene end by 1 base; junction bases not matched to a gene: 7. The CDR3 extends over 16 amino acids. The germline V gene has CDR1 MDHEN and CDR2 SYDVKM. CDR3 sequence (DNA): TGTGCCAGCAGTTTTATTCGCGGGACAGGGAACACTGAAGCTTTCTTT. Its translation is CASSFIRGTGNTEAFF.

This clone came up many times. This sequence joins TRBV9 and TRBJ1-5; tentative D call: TRBD1 (6 bases). CDR3 length equals 14 residues. Germline V gene data show CDR1 as SGDLS and CDR2 as YYNGEE. The V and J ends lost 2 bases and 4 bases respectively, with 10 bases between them. Here the CDR3 reads CASSVGAVNQPQHF. As DNA, the CDR3 is TGTGCCAGCAGCGTGGGGGCTGTTAATCAGCCCCAGCATTTT.

The chain joins TRBV28 to TRBJ2-3; 7 bases fit TRBD2. CDR1 is MDHEN, CDR2 SYDVKM, per germline. CDR3 length: 14 amino acids. With 2 bases clipped from V and 4 bases from J, the junction kept 3 bases outside the gene matches. CDR3: CASSLAGAADTQYF. DNA of the CDR3: TGTGCCAGCAGTTTAGCGGGAGCGGCAGATACGCAGTATTTT. Full variable domain (outside the CDR3, taken from reference TRBV28 and TRBJ2-3): DVKVTQSSRYLVKRTGEKVFLECVQDMDHENMFWYRQDPGLGLRLIYFSYDVKMKEKGDIPEGYSVSREKKERFSLILESASTNQTSMYLCASSLAGAADTQYFGPGTRLTVL.

The chain joins TRBV7-3 to TRBJ2-6; the D gene is possibly TRBD2 (6 bases). The CDR3 extends over 18 amino acids. Between the trimmed V and J ends, which lost 2 bases and 0 bases, there was a span of 14 bases. CDR1 is SGHTA, CDR2 FQGTGA, per germline. This CDR3 is CASSLVSGPGSGANVLTF. DNA of the CDR3: TGTGCCAGCAGCTTAGTAAGCGGGCCTGGCTCTGGGGCCAACGTCCTGACTTTC. Complete variable domain (other parts from reference TRBV7-3 and TRBJ2-6): GAGVSQTPSNKVTEKGKYVELRCDPISGHTALYWYRQSLGQGPEFLIYFQGTGAADDSGLPNDRFFAVRPEGSVSTLKIQRTERGDSAVYLCASSLVSGPGSGANVLTFGAGSRLTVL.

The rearrangement links TRBV6-5 to TRBJ1-1; D perhaps matches TRBD1 (6 bases). CDR1 and CDR2 from the germline V gene are MNHEY and SVGAGI. Trimming pared 7 bases from V and 2 bases from J, leaving 14 bases between. The CDR3 length is 14 residues. The CDR3 sequence is CASNDRGQNTEAFF. For the CDR3, the DNA is TGTGCCAGCAACGACCGGGGACAAAACACTGAAGCTTTCTTT.

The chain has TRBV5-8 and TRBJ1-5; D call uncertain. Germline assignment: CDR1 SGHTS and CDR2 YDEGEE. V lost 2 bases and J 9 bases, leaving 9 bases between the germline ends. CDR3 length: 12 residues. CDR3 sequence reads: CASSLEVGPQHF. The CDR3 DNA is TGTGCCAGCAGCTTAGAAGTCGGGCCCCAGCATTTT.

This sequence joins TRBV10-3 and TRBJ1-1, with D hard to call. The CDR3 runs to 12 residues. CDR1 and CDR2 from the germline V gene are ENHRY and SYGVKD. V lost 0 bases to trimming and J lost 11 bases, with 10 bases between them. CDR3 nucleotide sequence: TGTGCCATCAGTGAGTCGGGGTGGGAGGCTTTCTTT. Translated: CAISESGWEAFF.

The CDR3 is CSGLKWDEQYF. In nucleotides, the CDR3 is TGCAGCGGACTCAAATGGGACGAGCAGTACTTC. J is TRBJ2-7 and V is TRBV29-1; D unclear. CDR3 length: 11 residues. V lost 7 bases and J 5 bases, leaving 12 bases between the germline ends. The germline gives CDR1 SQVTM, CDR2 ANQGSEA.